Below, 21 T cell receptor beta chains from the same sample are listed, as sequenced in a study of read filtering for tumor transcriptome and immune sequencing. This library used about 360 ng RNA and molecular barcoded adaptors spanning alpha/delta and beta/gamma chains. TCRdb used MiXCR to reprocess the reads, holding one entry per CDR3 protein. The sample shows 450 to 650 distinct CDR3 sequences, under 65% of them seen only once. The sample consisted of a population of CD138-negative cells sorted from bone marrow. Receptor source: a donor at least 40 years old with multiple myeloma. This table probably holds off-target reads from a library built for another chain.

The chain employs TRBV20-1 and TRBJ2-5; D tentatively fits TRBD1 or TRBD2 (5 bases each). Germline CDR1 is DFQATT and CDR2 is SNEGSKA (reference sequence). The V gene lost 0 bases and the J gene lost 6 bases, with 11 bases spanning the gap. This CDR3 region has 13 residues. Here the CDR3 reads CSARDFQGQTQYF. The CDR3 nucleotides read TGCAGTGCTAGAGATTTCCAGGGACAGACCCAGTACTTC.

V is TRBV5-1 and J is TRBJ2-1; TRBD1 aligns across 10 bases. CDR3 length: 14 amino acids. Germline V CDR1 and CDR2: SGHRS, YFSETQ. V was pared by 4 bases and J by 9 bases, with 7 bases of the junction left unmatched. DNA for the CDR3: TGCGCCAGCAGCACCGACGGACAGGGGGGTGAGCAGTTCTTC. Its protein product is CASSTDGQGGEQFF.

This CDR3 is CASSQVRDNEQFF. In DNA, the CDR3 is TGCGCCAGCAGCCAAGTTAGAGACAATGAGCAGTTCTTC. The V gene is TRBV4-3, the J gene TRBJ2-1; D call uncertain. Germline CDR1 is LGHNA and CDR2 is YSLEER. V lost 1 base and J 5 bases, leaving 6 bases between the germline ends. This CDR3 comprises 13 residues.

This clonotype was recorded once. The chain uses TRBV27 and TRBJ2-3; perhaps TRBD1 as D (5 bases). CDR1 MNHEY and CDR2 SMNVEV come from the germline V gene (reference sequence). V was cut by 3 bases and J by 6 bases, with 7 bases left in between. CDR3 size: 12 residues. CDR3 bases: TGTGCCAGCAGTTTTAGGGGTGATACGCAGTATTTT. Its translation: CASSFRGDTQYF.

The rearrangement uses TRBV20-1 and TRBJ2-5; D may correspond to TRBD1 or TRBD2 (5 bases each). Germline assignment: CDR1 DFQATT and CDR2 SNEGSKA (reference sequence). CDR3 size: 12 residues. V was pared by 5 bases and J by 4 bases, with 11 bases between. The CDR3 nucleotides read TGCAGTGCTGCTCGGGACGGAGAGACCCAGTACTTC. It yields the protein CSAARDGETQYF.

V is TRBV3-1 and J is TRBJ2-1; a possible D gene is TRBD1 (6 bases). This CDR3 is built from 16 residues. The germline V gene has CDR1 LGHDT and CDR2 YNNKEL (reference sequence). The ends were cut back, 0 bases at V and 6 bases at J, with 15 bases in the middle. Here the CDR3 reads CASSQDSGLGGNEQFF. CDR3 sequence (DNA): TGTGCCAGCAGCCAAGACTCGGGCCTAGGGGGCAATGAGCAGTTCTTC.

This clonotype has more than one count but fewer than ten. The V call is TRBV29-1, the J call TRBJ2-1, with a weak D call TRBD1 (6 bases). Trimming removed 4 bases at V and 10 bases at J, with 11 bases between. CDR1 and CDR2 from the germline V gene are SQVTM and ANQGSEA. This CDR3 is built from 11 residues. CDR3 sequence reads: CSVAPDREQFF. The CDR3 DNA is TGCAGCGTTGCCCCGGACAGAGAGCAGTTCTTC.

The rearrangement uses TRBV7-9 and TRBJ2-1; 8 positions agree with TRBD1. Trimming at V came to 7 bases and at J to 8 bases, leaving 7 bases not matched to a gene. The CDR3 is made up of 13 amino acids. Germline values: CDR1 SEHNR, CDR2 FQNEAQ (reference sequence). CDR3: CASNRDRGDEQFF. CDR3 in DNA: TGTGCCAGCAACCGCGACAGGGGCGATGAGCAGTTCTTC.

This clonotype showed up just once. The V call is TRBV25-1, the J call TRBJ1-1; D remains unclear. Trimming pared 2 bases from V and 2 bases from J, leaving 6 bases between. The germline CDR1 and CDR2 sequences are MGHDK and SYGVNS. This CDR3 is built from 13 residues. The CDR3 here is CASSEPLNTEAFF. The CDR3 DNA reads as TGTGCCAGCAGTGAACCGTTAAACACTGAAGCTTTCTTT.

The table lists this clonotype with a few counts. The gene calls are TRBV2 and TRBJ2-5; tentative D call: TRBD2 (6 bases). CDR1 SNHLY and CDR2 FYNNEI come from the germline V gene. The CDR3 has 14 residues. The V end lost 4 bases, the J end lost 2 bases, and 11 bases lay between the germline ends. CDR3 coding DNA: TGTGCCAGCAGTGGCGCGGGGCAGCAAGAGACCCAGTACTTC. Its translation: CASSGAGQQETQYF.

The rearrangement joins TRBV19 to TRBJ1-1; 7 bases fit TRBD1. J gave up 8 bases and V 7 bases, and 4 bases lay outside the gene matches. Germline V gene data show CDR1 as LNHDA and CDR2 as SQIVND (reference sequence). This CDR3 comprises 11 residues. The CDR3 coding sequence is TGTGCCAGTACAGGGGGTGCCGAAGCTTTCTTT. Encoded protein: CASTGGAEAFF.

This sequence joins TRBV6-2 or TRBV6-3 and TRBJ1-1; D is perhaps TRBD1 (5 bases). The CDR3 runs to 14 residues. V lost 7 bases and J 5 bases, leaving 17 bases between the germline ends. Germline V lookup: CDR1 MNHEY, CDR2 SVGEGT. The CDR3 DNA is TGTGCCAGCAAATACGGGGCAGGGCTGACTGAAGCTTTCTTT. It is translated as CASKYGAGLTEAFF.

This sequence joins TRBV6-5 and TRBJ2-1, with 8 nucleotides matching TRBD2. CDR1 is MNHEY and CDR2 is SVGAGI in the germline V gene. After removal of 5 bases from V and 8 bases from J, the junction contained 23 bases not matched to a gene. The CDR3 consists of 19 residues. CDR3 sequence (DNA): TGTGCCAGCAGTGGAGCACAAGGTCAGCGGGGGTCCTTTCTGGATGAGCAGTTCTTC. It specifies CASSGAQGQRGSFLDEQFF.

The rearrangement links TRBV19 to TRBJ2-1, with D tentatively TRBD1 (5 bases). The CDR3 has 13 amino acids. V lost 0 bases, J lost 15 bases, and 15 bases lay in between. Germline V CDR1 and CDR2: LNHDA, SQIVND (reference sequence). This CDR3 reads CASSIDLGARRFF. The CDR3 coding sequence is TGTGCCAGTAGTATAGACCTAGGGGCTAGACGGTTCTTC.

This clonotype was recorded only once. The chain uses TRBV20-1 and TRBJ2-3; D is possibly TRBD1 or TRBD2 (5 bases each). Trimming cost V 2 bases and J 6 bases, with 9 bases left between them. The germline CDR1 and CDR2 sequences are DFQATT and SNEGSKA (reference sequence). The CDR3 contains 12 residues. CDR3 nucleotides: TGCAGTGCTAGAACCTGGGGGGATACGCAGTATTTT. This encodes CSARTWGDTQYF.

By its share, this clonotype is hyperexpanded (1% or more). This chain links TRBV19 with TRBJ1-2; the D is unclear. Trimming removed 7 bases from V and 0 bases from J, with 6 bases in between. Per the germline V gene, CDR1 is LNHDA and CDR2 is SQIVND (reference sequence). CDR3 size: 12 residues. The CDR3 DNA reads as TGTGCCAGTACTTTGGCTAACTATGGCTACACCTTC. This gives the protein CASTLANYGYTF.

By its share, this clonotype is hyperexpanded. The chain couples TRBV4-1 to TRBJ1-1; D perhaps matches TRBD1 (5 bases). V lost 0 bases and J lost 2, with 13 bases in between. The CDR3 length is 16 residues. Germline assignment: CDR1 MGHRA and CDR2 YSYEKL. The CDR3 DNA reads as TGCGCCAGCAGCCAAGATACCTACAGGTTCAACACTGAAGCTTTCTTT. Protein product: CASSQDTYRFNTEAFF.

CDR3: CASGDREQYF. The CDR3 region has the DNA TGTGCCAGCGGTGACCGCGAGCAGTACTTC. This chain joins TRBV28 and TRBJ2-7; D call uncertain. The CDR3 covers 10 residues. CDR1 is MDHEN, CDR2 SYDVKM, per germline. Trimming removed 8 bases from V and 6 bases from J, with 8 bases in between.

The V call is TRBV20-1, the J call TRBJ1-1, with D unclear. V was clipped by 4 bases and J by 5 bases, with 17 bases between them. The CDR3 length is 14 residues. Germline V gives CDR1 DFQATT, CDR2 SNEGSKA (reference sequence). The CDR3 DNA follows: TGCAGTGCTACTTCACACTTGACGTGGACTGAAGCTTTCTTT. This translates into CSATSHLTWTEAFF.

CDR3 in amino acids: CASSTGEVPQHF. The CDR3 nucleotides read TGTGCCAGCAGTACAGGGGAGGTGCCCCAGCATTTT. J is TRBJ1-5 and V is TRBV2; 7 nucleotides align to TRBD1. The V gene's germline CDR1 is SNHLY and CDR2 FYNNEI. J gave up 9 bases and V 5 bases, and 4 bases lay outside the gene matches. There are 12 residues in the CDR3.

The genes are TRBV7-9 and TRBJ1-1, with D maybe TRBD1 (6 bases). The length of the CDR3 is 13 residues. V was shortened by 5 bases and J by 10 bases, with 17 bases between the two germline ends. Germline V CDR1 and CDR2: SEHNR, FQNEAQ (reference sequence). The DNA of the CDR3 is TGTGCCAGCAGCGCCCGACAGGAATCCTTAGCTTTCTTT. This encodes CASSARQESLAFF.